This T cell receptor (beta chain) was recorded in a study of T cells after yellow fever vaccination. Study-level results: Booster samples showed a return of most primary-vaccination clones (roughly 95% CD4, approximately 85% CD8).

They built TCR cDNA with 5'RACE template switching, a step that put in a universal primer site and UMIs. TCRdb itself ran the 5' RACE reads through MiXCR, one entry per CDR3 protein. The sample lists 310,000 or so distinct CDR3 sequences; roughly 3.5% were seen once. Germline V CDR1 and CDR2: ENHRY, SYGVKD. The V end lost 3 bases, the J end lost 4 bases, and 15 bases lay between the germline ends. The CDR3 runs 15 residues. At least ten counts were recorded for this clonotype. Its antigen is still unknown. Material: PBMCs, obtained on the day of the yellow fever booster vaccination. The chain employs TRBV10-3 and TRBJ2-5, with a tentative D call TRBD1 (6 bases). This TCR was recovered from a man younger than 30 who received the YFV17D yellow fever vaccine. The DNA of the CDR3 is TGTGCCATCAGTGATCGAATGGGGGCCGGAGAGACCCAGTACTTC. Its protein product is CAISDRMGAGETQYF.